This section outlines one TCR beta chain sequence together with its context. The data originate from a study of T cell changes during pregnancy in multiple sclerosis. Trimming left V 0 bases short and J 4 bases short, with 9 bases between. This CDR3 comprises 15 residues. Per the germline V gene, CDR1 is MNHNY and CDR2 is SVGAGI (reference sequence). Libraries were prepared by immunoSEQ multiplex PCR; TCRdb keeps only in-frame clonotypes and omits some of them. Here the sample spans about 56,000 clones, 89% being singletons. Sequenced material: peripheral blood, taken after pregnancy. The gene calls are TRBV6-6 and TRBJ1-4; weak D call: TRBD1 (5 bases). The origin of this receptor is a female donor with multiple sclerosis, enrolled in a pregnancy study. As DNA, the CDR3 is TGTGCCAGCAGTTACTCCACGGGGGATAATGAAAAACTGTTTTTT. This sequence encodes CASSYSTGDNEKLFF.